A single sample is the source of the 5 T cell receptor beta chains below, sequenced in a study of beta chain features in type 1 diabetes. The authors reverse transcribed all of the isolated RNA, so sequencing captured expressed TCRB transcripts. The repertoire was sequenced with immunoSEQ multiplex PCR; TCRdb's copy has only in-frame clones and lacks some. In the table there are hundreds of thousands of clones, approximately 28% of which are singletons. Sequencing was carried out using naive CD4+ T cells from blood. The receptors were sampled from a man between 18 and 35 years old in good health.

This clone was observed a few times. The chain is built from TRBV5-4 and TRBJ1-1, with D unresolved. CDR3 length: 15 residues. V lost 6 bases, J lost 0 bases, and 15 bases lay in between. Germline V gene data show CDR1 as SGHNT and CDR2 as YYREEE (reference sequence). The CDR3 here is CASTPSVGMNTEAFF. The CDR3 DNA reads as TGTGCCAGCACCCCGTCGGTGGGGATGAACACTGAAGCTTTCTTT.

In the case of this clone: At the DNA level, this CDR3 is encoded by other sequences in the same sample as well. This chain connects TRBV9 to TRBJ2-3; D gene uncertain. The length of the CDR3 is 13 residues. The V gene's germline CDR1 is SGDLS and CDR2 YYNGEE. V was trimmed by 0 bases and J by 2 bases, leaving 4 bases between them. The CDR3 loop reads CASSVDPTDTQYF. The CDR3 DNA reads as TGTGCCAGCAGCGTAGATCCCACAGATACGCAGTATTTT.

The chain combines TRBV7-6 with TRBJ2-7, with D unclear. V was pared by 2 bases and J by 7 bases, with 6 bases between. The V gene's germline CDR1 is SGHVS and CDR2 FNYEAQ. This CDR3 has 11 residues. Here the CDR3 reads CASSLFGEQYF. Here the CDR3 DNA reads TGTGCCAGCAGCTTATTCGGGGAGCAGTACTTC.

The chain employs TRBV29-1 and TRBJ2-3; no clear D gene. Per the germline V gene, CDR1 is SQVTM and CDR2 is ANQGSEA. The CDR3 has 12 residues. V lost 6 bases and J lost 4, with 11 bases in between. The CDR3 nucleotides are TGCAGCGTCAGATCGGGTTCAGATACGCAGTATTTT. Translation: CSVRSGSDTQYF.

This clone was found a few times. The J gene is TRBJ2-7, the V gene TRBV10-3; D unresolved. Germline V gene lookup returns CDR1 ENHRY and CDR2 SYGVKD. This CDR3 region has 15 residues. V was pared by 2 bases and J by 2 bases, with 13 bases between. CDR3: CAISEIAAVAYEQYF. As DNA, the CDR3 is TGTGCCATCAGTGAGATTGCGGCGGTCGCCTACGAGCAGTACTTC.